The 6 T cell receptor beta chains reported below all come from one sample, sequenced in a study of shared clonotypes between healthy human individuals. TCRdb's copy holds only in-frame clones and misses some; the assay was immunoSEQ multiplex PCR. The data contain 2.3 million or so clones, 93% of them seen just once; the ten biggest clones take up 0.35% to 0.45%. The specimen sequenced was naive CD4+ T cells from PBMCs. Stated subset: CD45RA+ positively selected. These receptors were collected from a man aged 18 to 30 in good health. Some clones in this sample may be carry-over from other donors' samples.

The J gene is TRBJ2-5, the V gene TRBV18, with 11 bases that match TRBD1. This CDR3 contains 17 residues. Germline V gene data show CDR1 as KGHSH and CDR2 as LQKENI. V was pared by 6 bases and J by 4 bases, with 13 bases of the junction left unmatched. DNA for the CDR3: TGTGCCAGCTCTCTCCTCACCTCGGGACAGGGGGGAGAGACCCAGTACTTC. Amino acid sequence: CASSLLTSGQGGETQYF.

The CDR3 sequence is CASSQTSGRSETQYF. In DNA form, the CDR3 reads TGTGCCAGCAGTCAGACTAGCGGGAGATCAGAGACCCAGTACTTC. The V call is TRBV28, the J call TRBJ2-5; TRBD2 matches 12 bases. The junction had 5 bases not matched to a gene; V was cut back by 5 bases and J by 4 bases. The CDR3 is 15 residues long. The germline CDR1 and CDR2 sequences are MDHEN and SYDVKM.

The rearrangement joins TRBV2 to TRBJ1-4; TRBD1 might be the D (5 bases). This CDR3 region has 15 residues. Germline V gives CDR1 SNHLY, CDR2 FYNNEI. The germline V and J ends were trimmed by 8 bases and 0 bases, with 13 bases remaining between them. This chain's CDR3 is CASGASGTTNEKLFF. CDR3 bases: TGTGCCAGCGGGGCTTCTGGGACAACTAATGAAAAACTGTTTTTT.

The gene calls are TRBV7-9 and TRBJ2-3; TRBD2 might be the D (5 bases). The CDR3 sequence is 18 residues long. Trimming pared 1 base from V and 0 bases from J, leaving 17 bases between. The V gene's germline CDR1 is SEHNR and CDR2 FQNEAQ (reference sequence). CDR3 in DNA: TGTGCCAGCAGCTTAGAGAGCGGACCCACCCCTAGCACAGATACGCAGTATTTT. Protein product: CASSLESGPTPSTDTQYF.

V and J are TRBV5-1 and TRBJ1-1; a weak D match, TRBD1 (6 bases). Germline CDR1 SGHRS, CDR2 YFSETQ. The V gene lost 0 bases and the J gene lost 4 bases, with 13 bases spanning the gap. The CDR3 has 15 amino acids. In DNA, the CDR3 is TGCGCCAGCAGCTTGGCTCCGGGGGCGAGCACTGAAGCTTTCTTT. Residues: CASSLAPGASTEAFF.

This chain links TRBV4-1 with TRBJ2-2, with a possible D match to TRBD1 (6 bases). V was cut by 4 bases and J by 0 bases, with 18 bases left in between. The CDR3 is made up of 18 amino acids. Germline V gene data show CDR1 as MGHRA and CDR2 as YSYEKL. The CDR3 spells CASSRSPGHRTNTGELFF. In DNA form, the CDR3 reads TGCGCCAGCAGCCGAAGCCCGGGACACCGTACGAACACCGGGGAGCTGTTTTTT.